This T cell receptor beta chain emerged from a study of T cell responses to AZD1222 COVID-19 vaccine. Points from the study as a whole: Most donors were white British and more were female, and clonal diversity was possibly underestimated. Vaccine-associated CD4 TCRs spanned spike, dominant at 160-218 and 743-854. Researchers took repertoire samples only after the peak T cell response had come.

Libraries were prepared by immunoSEQ multiplex PCR; TCRdb keeps only in-frame clonotypes and omits some of them. The sample has roughly 120,000 clones, roughly 93% seen once. Points on this clone: What it binds is not known.

Trimming took off 10 bases at V and 1 base at J, with 10 bases between the two ends. The germline V gene encodes CDR1 MNHEY and CDR2 SVGAGI. The CDR3 loop spans 12 amino acids. The clonotype originates from an adult in good health. This rearrangement joins TRBV6-5 to TRBJ1-1; D perhaps matches TRBD1 (6 bases). Sequencing was performed on peripheral blood, taken on day 0 of AZD1222 vaccination. CDR3: CATGHSNTEAFF. The CDR3 region has the DNA TGTGCCACGGGACACTCGAACACTGAAGCTTTCTTT.